What follows are 28 T cell receptor beta chains derived from one specimen sequenced in a study of T-cell memory formation after mild COVID-19 (dated by TCRdb to about 2021). The protocol used for the library was 5' RACE. Sequencer: Illumina NovaSeq 6000. TCRdb reran the public reads through fastp at Q25 and MiXCR, keeping productive beta chains. Each entry is one CDR3 protein sequence, shown with its most common DNA and genes. Present in this sample are about 430,000 distinct CDR3 sequences, approximately 24% of which were seen just once. The ten largest clones capture 7.5% to 10% of the sample. Sequenced material: PBMCs or a T cell subset sorted from them (not recorded which). The receptor source for this set is an adult woman who had mild COVID-19 (a few samples of this study predate the infection). The sample titles of this study are shuffled in the database, so cell type and time point are left out; the donor was told from shared clones.

This clonotype was counted only a few times. This chain links TRBV21-1 with TRBJ1-3; TRBD1, the table's D call, was not compared with the DNA. TRBV21-1 is annotated as a pseudogene. This CDR3 is built from 20 residues. This CDR3 reads CASSKFGNDTGESAGNTIYF. In DNA form, the CDR3 reads TGTGCCAGCAGCAAATTTGGAAATGATACAGGGGAGTCAGCTGGAAACACCATATATTTT.

The chain carries TRBV27 and TRBJ1-1; D not certain. Germline V gene lookup returns CDR1 MNHEY and CDR2 SMNVEV (reference sequence). The CDR3 sequence is 15 residues long. The ends were cut back, 3 bases at V and 0 bases at J, with 11 bases in the middle. The CDR3 reads CASSLKTGVNTEAFF. CDR3 coding DNA: TGTGCCAGCAGTTTGAAGACGGGAGTGAACACTGAAGCTTTCTTT.

CDR3 nucleotide sequence: TGCGCCAGCAGCCAAGATTACGGGGGGACCGGGGAGCTGTTTTTT. Amino acids: CASSQDYGGTGELFF. This chain links TRBV4-3 with TRBJ2-2, with 7 bases identical to TRBD2. Germline loops: CDR1 LGHNA, CDR2 YSLEER. The CDR3 consists of 15 residues. The V and J ends lost 0 bases and 5 bases, in that order; junction bases with no gene match: 3.

The chain joins TRBV24-1 to TRBJ2-7, with 7 bases identical to TRBD2. After removal of 3 bases from V and 7 bases from J, the junction contained 14 bases not matched to a gene. Germline V gene data show CDR1 as KGHDR and CDR2 as SFDVKD. This CDR3 spans 16 amino acids. The CDR3 loop reads CATSDARTQRGGEQYF. DNA for the CDR3: TGTGCCACCAGTGATGCCCGGACCCAACGCGGGGGAGAGCAGTACTTC.

This clonotype showed up many times. This chain uses TRBV3-1 with TRBJ2-1; D perhaps matches TRBD2 (6 bases). The CDR3 loop spans 12 amino acids. Germline V gene lookup returns CDR1 LGHDT and CDR2 YNNKEL (reference sequence). Between the trimmed V and J ends, which lost 3 bases and 10 bases, there was a span of 10 bases. The CDR3 spells CASSHWGREQFF. The CDR3, as DNA: TGTGCCAGCAGCCATTGGGGGAGGGAGCAGTTCTTC.

The V call is TRBV7-9, the J call TRBJ2-1, with D perhaps TRBD2 (5 bases). Trimming shortened V by 4 bases and J by 9 bases, and 16 bases separated the two germline ends. Germline loops: CDR1 SEHNR, CDR2 FQNEAQ (reference sequence). The CDR3 spans 14 residues. Here the CDR3 reads CASSSPSAGFEQFF. The DNA for the CDR3 is TGTGCCAGCAGCTCCCCTTCTGCGGGTTTTGAGCAGTTCTTC.

This clonotype was counted a few times. The chain uses TRBV15 and TRBJ1-3; weak D call: TRBD1 (6 bases). V was cut by 5 bases and J by 4 bases, with 12 bases left in between. Germline values: CDR1 LNHNV, CDR2 YYDKDF (reference sequence). This CDR3 contains 14 residues. DNA of the CDR3: TGTGCCACCAGCTCCAGGGACAAAGGAAACACCATATATTTT. The encoded protein is CATSSRDKGNTIYF.

The J gene is TRBJ2-5, the V gene TRBV24-1; D gene unclear. Trimming left V 2 bases short and J 8 bases short, with 8 bases between. Germline V gives CDR1 KGHDR, CDR2 SFDVKD. The CDR3 extends over 12 amino acids. The CDR3 nucleotides are TGTGCCACCAGTGATTCAGGTTCCACCCAGTACTTC. As protein: CATSDSGSTQYF.

This clonotype occurred a few times. This rearrangement joins TRBV5-6 to TRBJ1-3; possible D gene TRBD1, 6 bases. Trimming cost V 7 bases and J 6 bases, with 17 bases left between them. CDR1 is SGHDT, CDR2 YYEEEE, per germline. CDR3 length equals 14 residues. The CDR3 here is CASGWGQTQNTIYF. CDR3 DNA sequence: TGTGCCAGCGGCTGGGGGCAGACTCAAAACACCATATATTTT.

This chain links TRBV29-1 with TRBJ1-2; D uncertain. This CDR3 spans 12 amino acids. Trimming removed 7 bases from V and 4 bases from J, with 13 bases in between. The germline V gene encodes CDR1 SQVTM and CDR2 ANQGSEA. The CDR3 spells CSALTQSYGYTF. The CDR3 nucleotides read TGCAGCGCCCTGACACAGAGCTATGGCTACACCTTC.

The CDR3 DNA reads TGTGCCAGCTCACCGATAACCGGACAGGGGACCACTGAAGCTTTCTTT. Protein: CASSPITGQGTTEAFF. This chain connects TRBV18 to TRBJ1-1, with TRBD1 matching over 9 bases. Trimming took 3 bases from V and 4 from J; bases not matched to a gene: 9. The CDR3 extends over 16 amino acids. Germline assignment: CDR1 KGHSH and CDR2 LQKENI.

The sample holds a few counts of this clonotype. The rearrangement uses TRBV12-3 or TRBV12-4 and TRBJ2-5; D might be TRBD1 (5 bases). V lost 3 bases and J 5 bases, leaving 13 bases between the germline ends. CDR3 length equals 14 residues. CDR3 sequence reads: CASSFPGLWETQYF. In DNA, the CDR3 is TGTGCCAGCAGTTTCCCAGGGCTGTGGGAGACCCAGTACTTC.

V gene TRBV5-1 combines with J gene TRBJ1-1; 9 bases agree with TRBD1. This CDR3 spans 14 amino acids. V dropped 3 bases and J dropped 3; count of bases not matched to a gene: 3. CDR1 is SGHRS, CDR2 YFSETQ, per germline. CDR3 nucleotides: TGCGCCAGCAGCTGGGGACAGGGATACACTGAAGCTTTCTTT. Amino acid sequence: CASSWGQGYTEAFF.

This clonotype has a handful of counts. The rearrangement uses TRBV5-1 and TRBJ1-3; tentatively, D is TRBD1 (6 bases). There are 16 residues in the CDR3. Trimming took 3 bases from V and 0 from J, leaving 13 bases between them. CDR1 is SGHRS, CDR2 YFSETQ, per germline. This CDR3 reads CASSWGTGTSGNTIYF. CDR3 bases: TGCGCCAGCAGCTGGGGAACAGGGACCTCTGGAAACACCATATATTTT.

V and J are TRBV6-2 or TRBV6-3 and TRBJ2-1, with D perhaps matching TRBD1 or TRBD2 (5 bases each). Deletions cut 7 bases from V and 10 bases from J, with 17 bases between. This CDR3 region has 13 residues. Germline CDR1 is MNHEY and CDR2 is SVGEGT. The CDR3 DNA sequence: TGTGCCAGCACCCTCGGGGCGATAGAGGAGCAGTTCTTC. Its translation is CASTLGAIEEQFF.

The table lists this clonotype with a few counts. This chain uses TRBV7-2 with TRBJ2-4; D call uncertain. This CDR3 comprises 14 residues. CDR1 is SGHTA, CDR2 FQGNSA, per germline. Between the trimmed V and J ends, which lost 5 bases and 0 bases, there was a span of 8 bases. The CDR3 is CASSPEVAKNIQYF. In DNA form, the CDR3 reads TGTGCCAGCAGCCCAGAGGTAGCCAAAAACATTCAGTACTTC.

The V gene is TRBV7-9, the J gene TRBJ2-7, with D possibly TRBD2 on 6 matching bases. The CDR3 loop spans 13 amino acids. Germline V gene lookup returns CDR1 SEHNR and CDR2 FQNEAQ (reference sequence). Trimming removed 4 bases from V and 6 bases from J, with 13 bases in between. CDR3 amino acids: CASSSPLGGEQYF. The CDR3 DNA is TGTGCCAGCAGCTCACCCCTCGGGGGCGAGCAGTACTTC.

This clonotype turned up a few times. The DNA of the CDR3 is TGTGCCAGCAGTTACGGACAGGTTTACGAGCAGTACTTC. Its protein is CASSYGQVYEQYF. The chain employs TRBV27 and TRBJ2-7, with TRBD1 matching over 7 bases. V was pared by 4 bases and J by 4 bases, with 4 bases of the junction left unmatched. This CDR3 has 13 amino acids. Germline values: CDR1 MNHEY, CDR2 SMNVEV (reference sequence).

Only a few counts were recorded for this clonotype. The CDR3 DNA is TGTGCCAGCAGCTTGGCGGGCTACAAAAACATTCAGTACTTC. Protein sequence: CASSLAGYKNIQYF. This sequence joins TRBV7-2 and TRBJ2-4; TRBD2 is a possible D gene (5 bases). V dropped 3 bases and J dropped 3 bases, with 9 bases sitting between them. The CDR3 runs to 14 residues. Per germline, CDR1 SGHTA and CDR2 FQGNSA.

This rearrangement joins TRBV20-1 to TRBJ2-7; 7 nucleotides line up with TRBD1. The CDR3 contains 12 residues. V lost 7 bases, J lost 0 bases, and 3 bases stayed unmatched. The germline V gene has CDR1 DFQATT and CDR2 SNEGSKA (reference sequence). Here the CDR3 reads CSVRDSSYEQYF. The CDR3 DNA follows: TGCAGTGTCCGGGACAGCTCCTACGAGCAGTACTTC.

This clonotype has only a few counts. J is TRBJ2-2 and V is TRBV29-1; 9 bases line up with TRBD1. Looked up from germline, CDR1 is SQVTM and CDR2 is ANQGSEA. CDR3 length: 17 amino acids. V gave up 1 base and J gave up 5 bases; unmatched junction bases: 11. CDR3 DNA sequence: TGCAGCGTTGAAGGCGTCCGGGACAGGGCTAGGACCGGGGAGCTGTTTTTT. Translated, it gives CSVEGVRDRARTGELFF.

The chain employs TRBV7-8 and TRBJ2-1; D gene ambiguous. The V and J ends lost 5 bases and 9 bases respectively, with 11 bases between them. This CDR3 is built from 12 residues. Germline assignment: CDR1 SGHVS and CDR2 FQNEAQ. CDR3 amino acids: CASSPKGGEQFF. CDR3 nucleotides: TGTGCCAGCAGCCCCAAGGGTGGTGAGCAGTTCTTC.

This clonotype was seen a handful of times. The chain carries TRBV3-1 and TRBJ2-7; possibly TRBD2 for D (5 bases). Germline CDR1 reads LGHDT; CDR2 reads YNNKEL (reference sequence). V was clipped by 0 bases and J by 0 bases, with 12 bases between them. This CDR3 contains 16 residues. The CDR3 region is CASSQDSAGVSYEQYF. CDR3 nucleotide sequence: TGTGCCAGCAGCCAAGATTCGGCCGGGGTCTCCTACGAGCAGTACTTC.

This clonotype was seen ten or more times. The rearrangement uses TRBV7-6 and TRBJ2-3, with 8 bases identical to TRBD2. V was pared by 5 bases and J by 0 bases, with 4 bases of the junction left unmatched. CDR1 and CDR2 (germline): SGHVS, FNYEAQ. CDR3 length: 15 amino acids. The CDR3 coding sequence is TGTGCCAGCAGCGTGAGCGGGGGTAGCACAGATACGCAGTATTTT. Translation gives CASSVSGGSTDTQYF.

The chain carries TRBV7-9 and TRBJ2-5; TRBD1 is a possible D gene (5 bases). The CDR3 runs 13 residues. Germline values: CDR1 SEHNR, CDR2 FQNEAQ (reference sequence). With 5 bases removed from V and 5 bases from J, the gap between germline ends came to 12 bases. The CDR3 sequence: CASSPDTLETQYF. DNA for the CDR3: TGTGCCAGCAGCCCGGACACTCTGGAGACCCAGTACTTC.

The V and J genes are TRBV19 and TRBJ2-1; perhaps TRBD1 as D (6 bases). CDR3 size: 13 residues. Trimming left V 7 bases short and J 6 bases short, with 13 bases between. Germline V gene lookup returns CDR1 LNHDA and CDR2 SQIVND (reference sequence). The CDR3 protein is CASTTTGSNEQFF. As DNA, the CDR3 is TGTGCCAGTACCACTACAGGGAGCAATGAGCAGTTCTTC. Drawing the rest from reference TRBV19 and TRBJ2-1, the complete variable domain is DGGITQSPKYLFRKEGQNVTLSCEQNLNHDAMYWYRQDPGQGLRLIYYSQIVNDFQKGDIAEGYSVSREKKESFPLTVTSAQKNPTAFYLCASTTTGSNEQFFGPGTRLTVL.

V usage is TRBV7-9 and J usage is TRBJ2-1; 7 nucleotides align to TRBD2. The CDR3 has 16 residues. From germline, CDR1 is SEHNR and CDR2 FQNEAQ (reference sequence). Trimming at V came to 5 bases and at J to 0 bases, leaving 7 bases not matched to a gene. CDR3 residues: CASSPAGDLSYNEQFF. The CDR3 region has the DNA TGTGCCAGCAGCCCCGCGGGGGACCTCTCCTACAATGAGCAGTTCTTC.

The V call is TRBV15, the J call TRBJ1-2; 8 nucleotides align to TRBD1. The CDR3 extends over 14 amino acids. Per the germline V gene, CDR1 is LNHNV and CDR2 is YYDKDF (reference sequence). The trim removed 5 bases at V and 4 bases at J, leaving 6 bases unmatched. CDR3 sequence reads: CATSVAGGGYGYTF. Here the CDR3 DNA reads TGTGCCACCAGCGTAGCAGGGGGCGGCTATGGCTACACCTTC. The entire variable domain, with the rest obtained from reference TRBV15 and TRBJ1-2, is as follows: DAMVIQNPRYQVTQFGKPVTLSCSQTLNHNVMYWYQQKSSQAPKLLFHYYDKDFNNEADTPDNFQSRRPNTSFCFLDIRSPGLGDTAMYLCATSVAGGGYGYTFGSGTRLTVV.